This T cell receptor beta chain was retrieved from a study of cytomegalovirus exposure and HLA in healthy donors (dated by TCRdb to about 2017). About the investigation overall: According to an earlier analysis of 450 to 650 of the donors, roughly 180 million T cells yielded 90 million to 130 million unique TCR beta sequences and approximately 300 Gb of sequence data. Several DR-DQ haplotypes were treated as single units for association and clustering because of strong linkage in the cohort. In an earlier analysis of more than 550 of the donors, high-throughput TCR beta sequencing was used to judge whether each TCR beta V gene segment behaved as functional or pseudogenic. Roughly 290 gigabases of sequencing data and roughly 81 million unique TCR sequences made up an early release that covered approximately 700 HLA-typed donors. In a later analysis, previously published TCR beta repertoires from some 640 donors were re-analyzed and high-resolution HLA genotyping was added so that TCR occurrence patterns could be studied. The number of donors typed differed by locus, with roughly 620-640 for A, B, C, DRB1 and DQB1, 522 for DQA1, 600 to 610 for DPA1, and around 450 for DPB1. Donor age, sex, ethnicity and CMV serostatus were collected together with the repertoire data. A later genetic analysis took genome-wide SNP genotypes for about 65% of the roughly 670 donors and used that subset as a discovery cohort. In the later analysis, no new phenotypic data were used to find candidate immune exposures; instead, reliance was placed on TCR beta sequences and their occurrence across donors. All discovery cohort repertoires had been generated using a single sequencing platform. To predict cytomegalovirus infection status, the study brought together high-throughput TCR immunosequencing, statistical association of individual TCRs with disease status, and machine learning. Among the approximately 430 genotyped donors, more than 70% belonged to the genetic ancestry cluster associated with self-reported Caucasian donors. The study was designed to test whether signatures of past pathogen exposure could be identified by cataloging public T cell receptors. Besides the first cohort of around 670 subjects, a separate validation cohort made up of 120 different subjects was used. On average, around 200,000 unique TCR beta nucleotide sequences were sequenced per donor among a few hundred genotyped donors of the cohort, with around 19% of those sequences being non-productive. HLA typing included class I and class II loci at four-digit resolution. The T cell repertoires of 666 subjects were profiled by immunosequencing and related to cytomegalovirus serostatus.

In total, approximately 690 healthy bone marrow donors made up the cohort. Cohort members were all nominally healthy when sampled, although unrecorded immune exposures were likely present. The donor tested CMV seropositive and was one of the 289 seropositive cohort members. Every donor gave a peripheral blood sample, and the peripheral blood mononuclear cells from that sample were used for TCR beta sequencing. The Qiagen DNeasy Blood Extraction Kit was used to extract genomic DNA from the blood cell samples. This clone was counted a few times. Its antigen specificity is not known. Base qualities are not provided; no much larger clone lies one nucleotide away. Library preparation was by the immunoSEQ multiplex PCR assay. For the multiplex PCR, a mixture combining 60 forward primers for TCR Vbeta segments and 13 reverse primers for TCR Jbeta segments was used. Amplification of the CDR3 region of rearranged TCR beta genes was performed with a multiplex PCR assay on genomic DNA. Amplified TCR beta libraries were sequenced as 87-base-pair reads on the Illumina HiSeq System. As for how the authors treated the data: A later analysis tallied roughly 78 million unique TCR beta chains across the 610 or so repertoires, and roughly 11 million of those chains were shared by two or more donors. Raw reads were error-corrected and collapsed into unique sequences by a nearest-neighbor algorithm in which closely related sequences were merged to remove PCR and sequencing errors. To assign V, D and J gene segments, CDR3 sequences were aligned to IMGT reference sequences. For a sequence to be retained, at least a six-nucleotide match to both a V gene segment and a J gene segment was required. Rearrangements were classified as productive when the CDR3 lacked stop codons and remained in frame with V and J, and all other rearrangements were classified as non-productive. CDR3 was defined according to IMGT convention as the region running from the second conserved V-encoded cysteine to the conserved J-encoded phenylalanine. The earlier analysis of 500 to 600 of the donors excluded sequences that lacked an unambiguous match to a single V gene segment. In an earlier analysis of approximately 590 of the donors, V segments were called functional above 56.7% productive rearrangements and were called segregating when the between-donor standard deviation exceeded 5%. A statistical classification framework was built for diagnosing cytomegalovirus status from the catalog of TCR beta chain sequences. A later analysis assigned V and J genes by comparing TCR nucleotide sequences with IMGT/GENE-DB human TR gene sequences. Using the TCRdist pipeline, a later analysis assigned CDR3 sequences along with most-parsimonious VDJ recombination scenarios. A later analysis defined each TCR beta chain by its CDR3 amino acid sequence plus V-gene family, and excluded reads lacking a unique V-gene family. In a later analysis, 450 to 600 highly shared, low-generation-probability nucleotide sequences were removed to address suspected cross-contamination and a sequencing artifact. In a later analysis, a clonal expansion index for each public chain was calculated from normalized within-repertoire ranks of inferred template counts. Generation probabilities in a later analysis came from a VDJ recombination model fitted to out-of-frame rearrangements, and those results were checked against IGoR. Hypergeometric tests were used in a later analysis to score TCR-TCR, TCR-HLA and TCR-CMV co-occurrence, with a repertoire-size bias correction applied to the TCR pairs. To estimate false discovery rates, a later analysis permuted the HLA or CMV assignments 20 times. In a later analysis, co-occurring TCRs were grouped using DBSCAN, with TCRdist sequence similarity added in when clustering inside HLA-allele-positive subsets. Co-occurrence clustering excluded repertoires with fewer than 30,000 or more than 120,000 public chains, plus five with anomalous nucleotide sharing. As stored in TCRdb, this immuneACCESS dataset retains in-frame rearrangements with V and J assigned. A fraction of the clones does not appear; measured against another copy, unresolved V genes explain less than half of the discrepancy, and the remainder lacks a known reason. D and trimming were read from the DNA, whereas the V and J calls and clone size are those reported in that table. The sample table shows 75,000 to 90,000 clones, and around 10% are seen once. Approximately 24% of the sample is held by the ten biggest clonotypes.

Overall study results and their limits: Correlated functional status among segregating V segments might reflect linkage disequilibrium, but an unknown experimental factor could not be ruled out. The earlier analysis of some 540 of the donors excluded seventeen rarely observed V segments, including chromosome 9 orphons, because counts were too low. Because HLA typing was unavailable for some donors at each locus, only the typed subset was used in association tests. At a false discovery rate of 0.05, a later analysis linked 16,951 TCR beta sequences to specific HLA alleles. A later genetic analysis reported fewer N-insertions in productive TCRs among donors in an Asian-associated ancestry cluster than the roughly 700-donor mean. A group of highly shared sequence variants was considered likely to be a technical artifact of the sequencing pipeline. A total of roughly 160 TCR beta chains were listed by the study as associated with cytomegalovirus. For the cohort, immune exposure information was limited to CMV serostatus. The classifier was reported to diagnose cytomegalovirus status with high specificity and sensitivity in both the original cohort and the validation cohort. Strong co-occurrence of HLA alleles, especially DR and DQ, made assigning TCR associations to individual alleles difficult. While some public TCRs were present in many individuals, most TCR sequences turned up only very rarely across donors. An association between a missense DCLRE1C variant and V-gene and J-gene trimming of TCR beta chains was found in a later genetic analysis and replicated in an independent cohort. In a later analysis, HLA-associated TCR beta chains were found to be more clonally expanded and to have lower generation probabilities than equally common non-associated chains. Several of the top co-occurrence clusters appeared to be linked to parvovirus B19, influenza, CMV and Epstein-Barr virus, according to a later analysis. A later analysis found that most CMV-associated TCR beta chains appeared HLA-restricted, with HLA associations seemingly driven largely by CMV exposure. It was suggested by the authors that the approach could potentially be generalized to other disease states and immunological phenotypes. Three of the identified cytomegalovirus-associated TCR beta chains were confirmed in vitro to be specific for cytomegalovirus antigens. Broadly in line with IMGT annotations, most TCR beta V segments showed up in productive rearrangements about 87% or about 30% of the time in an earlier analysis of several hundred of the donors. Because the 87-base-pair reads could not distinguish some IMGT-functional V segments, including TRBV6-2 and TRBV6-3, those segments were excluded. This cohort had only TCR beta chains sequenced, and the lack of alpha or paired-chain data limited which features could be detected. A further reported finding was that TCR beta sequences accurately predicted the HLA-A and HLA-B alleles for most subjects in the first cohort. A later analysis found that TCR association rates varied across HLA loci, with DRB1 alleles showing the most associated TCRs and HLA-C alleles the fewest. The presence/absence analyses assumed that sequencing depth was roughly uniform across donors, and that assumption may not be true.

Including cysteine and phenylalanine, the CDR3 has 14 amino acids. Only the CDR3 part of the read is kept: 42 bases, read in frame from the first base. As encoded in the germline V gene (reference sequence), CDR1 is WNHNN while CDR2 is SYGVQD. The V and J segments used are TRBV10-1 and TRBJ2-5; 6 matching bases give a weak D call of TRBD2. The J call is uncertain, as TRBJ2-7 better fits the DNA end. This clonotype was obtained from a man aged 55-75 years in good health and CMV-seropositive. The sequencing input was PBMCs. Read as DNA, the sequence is TGCGCCAGCAGTGAGTCGGGACTCGCCTACGAGCAGTACTTC. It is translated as CASSESGLAYEQYF.